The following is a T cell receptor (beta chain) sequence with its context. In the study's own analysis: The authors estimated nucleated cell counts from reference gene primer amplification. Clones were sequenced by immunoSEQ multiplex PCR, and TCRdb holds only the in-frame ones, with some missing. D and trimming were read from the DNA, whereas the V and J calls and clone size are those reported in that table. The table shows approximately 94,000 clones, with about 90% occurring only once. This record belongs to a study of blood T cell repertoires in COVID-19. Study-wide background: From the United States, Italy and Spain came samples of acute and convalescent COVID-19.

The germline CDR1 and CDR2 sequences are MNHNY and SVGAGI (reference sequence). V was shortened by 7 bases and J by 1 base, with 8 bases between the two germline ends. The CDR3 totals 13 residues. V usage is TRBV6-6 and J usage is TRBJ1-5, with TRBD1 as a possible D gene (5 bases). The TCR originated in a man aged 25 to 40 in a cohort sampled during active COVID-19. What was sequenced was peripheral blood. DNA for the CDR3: TGTGCCAGCACGGACACCAGCAATCAGCCCCAGCATTTT. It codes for CASTDTSNQPQHF.